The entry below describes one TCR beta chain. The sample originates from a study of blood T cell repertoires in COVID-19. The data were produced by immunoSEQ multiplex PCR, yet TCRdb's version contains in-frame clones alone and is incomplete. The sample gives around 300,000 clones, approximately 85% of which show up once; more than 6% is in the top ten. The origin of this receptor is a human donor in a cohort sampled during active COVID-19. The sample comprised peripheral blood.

This CDR3 reads CASSPPSGTGNTIYF. CDR3 in DNA: TGTGCCAGCTCACCACCGTCAGGGACTGGAAACACCATATATTTT. The gene calls are TRBV18 and TRBJ1-3; TRBD1 might be the D (5 bases). Germline values: CDR1 KGHSH, CDR2 LQKENI. The CDR3 is made up of 15 amino acids. Deletions cut 0 bases from V and 2 bases from J, with 8 bases between.